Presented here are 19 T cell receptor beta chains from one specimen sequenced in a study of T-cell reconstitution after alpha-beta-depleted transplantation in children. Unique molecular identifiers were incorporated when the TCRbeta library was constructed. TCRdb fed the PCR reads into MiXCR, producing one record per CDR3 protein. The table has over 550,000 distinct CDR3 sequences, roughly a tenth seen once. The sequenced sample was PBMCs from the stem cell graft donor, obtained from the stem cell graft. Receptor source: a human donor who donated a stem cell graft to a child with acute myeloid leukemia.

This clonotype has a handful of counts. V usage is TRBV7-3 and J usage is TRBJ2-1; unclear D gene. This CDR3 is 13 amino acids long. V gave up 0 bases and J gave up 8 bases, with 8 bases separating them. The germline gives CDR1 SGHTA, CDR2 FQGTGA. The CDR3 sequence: CASSLTFFDEQFF. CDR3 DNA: TGTGCCAGCAGCTTAACTTTTTTCGATGAGCAGTTCTTC.

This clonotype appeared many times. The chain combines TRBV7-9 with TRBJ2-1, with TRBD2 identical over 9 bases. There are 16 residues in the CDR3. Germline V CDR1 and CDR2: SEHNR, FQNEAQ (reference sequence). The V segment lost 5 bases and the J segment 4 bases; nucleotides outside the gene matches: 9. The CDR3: CASSPPTSGVYNEQFF. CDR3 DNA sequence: TGTGCCAGCAGCCCTCCGACTAGCGGAGTTTACAATGAGCAGTTCTTC.

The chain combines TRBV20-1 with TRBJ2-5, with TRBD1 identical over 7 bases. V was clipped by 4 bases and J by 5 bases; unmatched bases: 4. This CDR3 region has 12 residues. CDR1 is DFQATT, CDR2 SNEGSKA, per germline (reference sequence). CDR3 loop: CSAIGTVETQYF. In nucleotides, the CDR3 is TGCAGTGCTATAGGGACAGTCGAGACCCAGTACTTC.

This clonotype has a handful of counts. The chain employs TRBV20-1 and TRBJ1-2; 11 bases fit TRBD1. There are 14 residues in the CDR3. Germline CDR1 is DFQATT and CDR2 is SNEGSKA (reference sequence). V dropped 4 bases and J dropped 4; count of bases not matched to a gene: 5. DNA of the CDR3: TGCAGTGCTACCCTGGACAGGGGGCCCTATGGCTACACCTTC. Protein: CSATLDRGPYGYTF.

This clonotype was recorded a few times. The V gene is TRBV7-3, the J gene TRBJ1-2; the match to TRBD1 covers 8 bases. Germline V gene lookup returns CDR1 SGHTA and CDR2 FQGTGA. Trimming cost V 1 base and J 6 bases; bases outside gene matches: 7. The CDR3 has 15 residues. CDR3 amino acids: CASSLSPGGVDGYTF. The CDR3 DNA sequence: TGTGCCAGCAGCTTAAGCCCAGGGGGCGTCGATGGCTACACCTTC.

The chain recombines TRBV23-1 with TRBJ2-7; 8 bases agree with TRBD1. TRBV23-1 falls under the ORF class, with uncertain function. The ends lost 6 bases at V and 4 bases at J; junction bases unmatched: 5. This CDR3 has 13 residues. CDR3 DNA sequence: TGCGCCAGCAGCCCGACAGGGGAATACGAGCAGTACTTC. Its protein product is CASSPTGEYEQYF.

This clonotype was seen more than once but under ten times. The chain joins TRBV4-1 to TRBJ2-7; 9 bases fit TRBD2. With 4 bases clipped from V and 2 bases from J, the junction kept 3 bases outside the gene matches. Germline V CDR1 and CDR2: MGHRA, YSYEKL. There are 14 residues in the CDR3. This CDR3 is CASSRTSETYEQYF. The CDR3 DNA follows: TGCGCCAGCAGCCGGACTAGCGAAACCTACGAGCAGTACTTC.

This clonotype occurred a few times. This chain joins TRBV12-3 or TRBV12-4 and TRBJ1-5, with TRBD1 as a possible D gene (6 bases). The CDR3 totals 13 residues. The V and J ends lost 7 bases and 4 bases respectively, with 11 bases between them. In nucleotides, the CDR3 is TGTGCCAGCACCAGGGACACAAATCAGCCCCAGCATTTT. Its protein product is CASTRDTNQPQHF.

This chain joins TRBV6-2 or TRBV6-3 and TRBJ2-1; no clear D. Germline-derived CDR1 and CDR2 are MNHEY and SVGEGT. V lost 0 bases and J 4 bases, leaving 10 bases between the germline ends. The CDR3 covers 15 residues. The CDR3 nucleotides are TGTGCCAGCAGTTACTCGACGCTACCTTACAATGAGCAGTTCTTC. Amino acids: CASSYSTLPYNEQFF.

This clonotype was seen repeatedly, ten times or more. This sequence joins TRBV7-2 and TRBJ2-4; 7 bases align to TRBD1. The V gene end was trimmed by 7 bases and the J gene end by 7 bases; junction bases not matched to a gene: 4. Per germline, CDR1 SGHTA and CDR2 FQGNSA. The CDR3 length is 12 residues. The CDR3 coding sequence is TGTGCCAGCACCCTACAGGGGAACATTCAGTACTTC. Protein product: CASTLQGNIQYF.

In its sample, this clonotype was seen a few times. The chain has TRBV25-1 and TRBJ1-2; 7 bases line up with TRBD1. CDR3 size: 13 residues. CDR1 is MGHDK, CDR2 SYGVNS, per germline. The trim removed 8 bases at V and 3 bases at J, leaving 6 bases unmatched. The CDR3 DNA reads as TGTGCCAGCTCCGCCGGGACAGACTATGGCTACACCTTC. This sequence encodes CASSAGTDYGYTF.

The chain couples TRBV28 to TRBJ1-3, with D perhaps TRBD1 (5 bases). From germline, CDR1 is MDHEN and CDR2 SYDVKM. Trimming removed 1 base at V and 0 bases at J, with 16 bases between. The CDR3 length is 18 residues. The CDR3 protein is CASSLSSTGRTSGNTIYF. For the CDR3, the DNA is TGTGCCAGCAGTTTATCCTCAACGGGACGGACCTCTGGAAACACCATATATTTT.

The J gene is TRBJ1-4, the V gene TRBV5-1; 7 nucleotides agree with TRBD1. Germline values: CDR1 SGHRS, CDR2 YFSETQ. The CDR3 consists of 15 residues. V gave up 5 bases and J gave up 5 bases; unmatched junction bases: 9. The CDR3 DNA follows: TGCGCCAGCAGGATCTCCGGGACAGCAAATGAAAAACTGTTTTTT. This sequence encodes CASRISGTANEKLFF.

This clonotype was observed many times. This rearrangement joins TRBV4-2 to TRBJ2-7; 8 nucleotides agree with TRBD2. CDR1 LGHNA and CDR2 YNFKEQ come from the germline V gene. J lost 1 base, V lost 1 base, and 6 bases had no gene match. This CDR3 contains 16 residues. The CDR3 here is CASSQGQAGVSYEQYF. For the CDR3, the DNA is TGTGCCAGCAGCCAAGGTCAAGCGGGAGTTTCCTACGAGCAGTACTTC.

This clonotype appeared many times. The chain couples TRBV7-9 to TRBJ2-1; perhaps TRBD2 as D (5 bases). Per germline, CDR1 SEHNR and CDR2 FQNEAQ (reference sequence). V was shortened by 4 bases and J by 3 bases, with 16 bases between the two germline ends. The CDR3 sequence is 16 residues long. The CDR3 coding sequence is TGTGCCAGCAGCTCCTCGAGGGTAGCGAGCTACAATGAGCAGTTCTTC. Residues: CASSSSRVASYNEQFF.

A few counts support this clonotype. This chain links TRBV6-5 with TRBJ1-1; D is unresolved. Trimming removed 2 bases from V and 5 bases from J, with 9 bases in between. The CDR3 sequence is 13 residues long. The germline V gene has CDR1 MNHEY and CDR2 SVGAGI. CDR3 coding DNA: TGTGCCAGCAGTTACGGACGAAATACTGAAGCTTTCTTT. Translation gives CASSYGRNTEAFF.

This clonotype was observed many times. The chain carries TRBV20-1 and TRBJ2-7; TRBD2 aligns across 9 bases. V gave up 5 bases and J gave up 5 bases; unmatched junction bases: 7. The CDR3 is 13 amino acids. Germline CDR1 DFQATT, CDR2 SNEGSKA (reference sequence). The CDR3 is CSAPDGGRDEQYF. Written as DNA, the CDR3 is TGCAGTGCTCCCGACGGCGGGAGGGACGAGCAGTACTTC.

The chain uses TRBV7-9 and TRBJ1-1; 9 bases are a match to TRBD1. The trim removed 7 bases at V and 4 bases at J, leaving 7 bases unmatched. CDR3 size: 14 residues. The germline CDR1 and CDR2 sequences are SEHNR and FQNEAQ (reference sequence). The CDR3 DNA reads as TGTGCCAGCAACCCGGGACAGGGACCCACTGAAGCTTTCTTT. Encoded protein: CASNPGQGPTEAFF.

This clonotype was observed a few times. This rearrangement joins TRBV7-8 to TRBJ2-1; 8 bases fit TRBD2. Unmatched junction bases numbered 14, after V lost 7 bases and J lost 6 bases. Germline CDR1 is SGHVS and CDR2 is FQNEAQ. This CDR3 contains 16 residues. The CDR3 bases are TGTGCCAGCACCCTCAGGGGCGGGAGGACGGGCAATGAGCAGTTCTTC. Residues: CASTLRGGRTGNEQFF.